Listed below are T cell receptor beta chains from one sample, sequenced in a study of T cell responses to AZD1222 COVID-19 vaccine. Using immunoSEQ multiplex PCR, the repertoire was profiled, and TCRdb retains in-frame clones only, with some absent. The sample records around 67,000 clones, around 83% being singletons. This sample comprised peripheral blood, obtained on day 0 of AZD1222 vaccination. The origin of the receptors is an adult in good health. Both conserved end residues are part of each CDR3. Each record gives: CDR3 protein, J gene, V gene, clone size. Rows may omit the clone size; those that give it use once, few, many or a size class.

CATSDLGGAHTGELFF TRBJ2-2 TRBV24-1 -
CASSYSGGNTEAFF TRBJ1-1 TRBV6-2/TRBV6-3 -
CASSRPGDNSPLHF TRBJ1-6 TRBV19 -
CASSIGLVVDTQYF TRBJ2-3 TRBV19 -
CASSVEGGSSYEQYF TRBJ2-7 TRBV9 few
CASTERDAYGYTF TRBJ1-2 TRBV6-5 once
CAWGRVTEAFF TRBJ1-1 TRBV30 -
CASSESVRVSYEQYF TRBJ2-7 TRBV2 once
CASSFHINTEAFF TRBJ1-1 TRBV11-3 few
CASSPPGQLNSPLHF TRBJ1-6 TRBV28 -
CASSYGTGYQPQHF TRBJ1-5 TRBV5-6 -
CASSQDFSHDGPQHF TRBJ1-5 TRBV4-2 -
CASSSDRGTHNYGYTF TRBJ1-2 TRBV11-2 -
CASSLGALDRGYTEAFF TRBJ1-1 TRBV7-2 -
CASSHGDYRLNTGELFF TRBJ2-2 TRBV14 once
CASSRYQETQYF TRBJ2-5 TRBV12-3/TRBV12-4 -
CASSMQGRHGYTF TRBJ1-2 TRBV19 few
CASSLVSGRTTDTQYF TRBJ2-3 TRBV5-4 -
CASSGGQLYNEQFF TRBJ2-1 TRBV5-6 -
CASSPSAGYANEQFF TRBJ2-1 TRBV18 -
CASSPLQGVWLF TRBJ2-1 TRBV28 -
CASSQPLARGETQYF TRBJ2-5 TRBV3-1/TRBV3-2 -
CASTWGSSYNEQFF TRBJ2-1 TRBV19 few
CASSLEQGAVAFF TRBJ1-1 TRBV7-9 once
CASSLRIEGNQPQHF TRBJ1-5 TRBV11-2 -
CASSEFRDNAETQYF TRBJ2-5 TRBV25-1 -
CATSVRSSDTQYF TRBJ2-3 TRBV24-1 -
CSASFAGTLNGYTF TRBJ1-2 TRBV20-1 -
CASSPRLEETQYF TRBJ2-5 TRBV5-4 -
CASSYLRDRVSYTQYF TRBJ2-3 TRBV6-2/TRBV6-3 -